These 3 T cell receptor beta chains were all obtained from the same sample, sequenced in a study of blood T cell repertoires in COVID-19. The protocol was immunoSEQ multiplex PCR, while the TCRdb copy is restricted to in-frame clones and leaves out a portion. The sample carries about 90,000 clones, 85% to 95% recorded once. The sample comprised peripheral blood. Receptor source: a woman aged 55-69 years with active COVID-19.

The chain links TRBV7-8 to TRBJ2-3; TRBD2 agrees at 10 bases. This CDR3 region has 17 residues. J lost 6 bases, V lost 4 bases, and 13 bases had no gene match. Per the germline V gene, CDR1 is SGHVS and CDR2 is FQNEAQ. The CDR3, as DNA: TGTGCCAGCAGCTATCCGGGACTAGCGTCCTTTGATGATACGCAGTATTTT. Its protein is CASSYPGLASFDDTQYF.

V usage is TRBV9 and J usage is TRBJ2-1, with 9 bases that match TRBD2. The CDR3 is made up of 16 amino acids. Germline lookup yields CDR1 SGDLS and CDR2 YYNGEE. Trimming took 3 bases from V and 5 from J; bases not matched to a gene: 9. The CDR3 reads CASSAPGTSTDNEQFF. The CDR3 DNA follows: TGTGCCAGCAGCGCCCCCGGGACTAGCACGGACAATGAGCAGTTCTTC.

V and J are TRBV6-5 and TRBJ1-2, with 7 bases aligning to TRBD1. V trimming: 0 bases; J trimming: 6 bases; junction bases outside the gene matches: 4. The CDR3 extends over 14 amino acids. Looked up from germline, CDR1 is MNHEY and CDR2 is SVGAGI. DNA of the CDR3: TGTGCCAGCAGTTACTCGGCCAGGGGGGATGGCTACACCTTC. Translation: CASSYSARGDGYTF.